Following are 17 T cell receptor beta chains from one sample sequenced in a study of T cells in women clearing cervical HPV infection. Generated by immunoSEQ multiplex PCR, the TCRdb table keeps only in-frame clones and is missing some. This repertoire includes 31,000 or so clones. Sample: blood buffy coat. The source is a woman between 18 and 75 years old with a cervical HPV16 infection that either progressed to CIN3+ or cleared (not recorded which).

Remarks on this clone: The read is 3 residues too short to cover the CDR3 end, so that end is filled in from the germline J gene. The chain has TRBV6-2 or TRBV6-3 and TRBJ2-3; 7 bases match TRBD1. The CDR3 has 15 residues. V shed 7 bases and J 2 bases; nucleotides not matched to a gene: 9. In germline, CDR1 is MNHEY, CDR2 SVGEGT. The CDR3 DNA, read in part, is TGTGCCAGCACCTCAGGACAGGACTTCACAGATACG. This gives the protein CASTSGQDFTDT. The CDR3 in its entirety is CASTSGQDFTDTQYF.

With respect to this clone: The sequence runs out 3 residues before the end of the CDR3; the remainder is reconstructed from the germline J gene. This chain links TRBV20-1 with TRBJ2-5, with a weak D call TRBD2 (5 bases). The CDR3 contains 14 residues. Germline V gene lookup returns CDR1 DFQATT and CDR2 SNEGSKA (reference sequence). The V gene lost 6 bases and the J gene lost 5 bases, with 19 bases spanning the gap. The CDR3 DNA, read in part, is TGCAGTGCGGGCCGTAGCGAAGGAACGGAGACC. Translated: CSAGRSEGTET. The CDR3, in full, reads CSAGRSEGTETQYF.

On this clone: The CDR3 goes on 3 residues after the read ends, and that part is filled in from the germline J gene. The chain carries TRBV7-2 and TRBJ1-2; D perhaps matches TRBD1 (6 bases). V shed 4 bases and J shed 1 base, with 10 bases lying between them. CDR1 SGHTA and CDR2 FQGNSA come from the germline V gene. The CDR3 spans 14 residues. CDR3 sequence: CASSYKGDNYGYTF. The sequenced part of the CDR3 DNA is TGTGCCAGCAGCTACAAGGGGGATAACTATGGC.

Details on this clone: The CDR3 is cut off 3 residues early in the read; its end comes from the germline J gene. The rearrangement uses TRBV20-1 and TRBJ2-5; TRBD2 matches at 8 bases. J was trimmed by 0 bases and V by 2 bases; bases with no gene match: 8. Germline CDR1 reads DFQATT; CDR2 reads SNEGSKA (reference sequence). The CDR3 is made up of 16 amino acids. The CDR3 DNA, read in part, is TGCAGTGCTAGAAATGTACTAGCGGAGTACCAAGAGACC. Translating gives CSARNVLAEYQET. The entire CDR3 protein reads CSARNVLAEYQETQYF.

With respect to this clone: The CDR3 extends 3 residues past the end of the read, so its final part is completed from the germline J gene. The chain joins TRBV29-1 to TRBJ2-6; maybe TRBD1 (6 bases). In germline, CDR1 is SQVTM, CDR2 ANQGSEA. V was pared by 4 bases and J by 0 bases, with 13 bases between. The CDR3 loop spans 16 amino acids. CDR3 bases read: TGCAGCGTTGCGAGGGACACGGACTCTGGGGCCAACGTC. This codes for CSVARDTDSGANV. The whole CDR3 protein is CSVARDTDSGANVLTF.

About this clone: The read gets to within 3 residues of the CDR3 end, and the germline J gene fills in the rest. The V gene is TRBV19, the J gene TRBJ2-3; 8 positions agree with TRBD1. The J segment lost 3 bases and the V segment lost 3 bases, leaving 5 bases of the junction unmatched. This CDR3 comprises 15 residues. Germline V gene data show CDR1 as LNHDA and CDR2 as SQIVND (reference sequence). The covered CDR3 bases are TGTGCCAGTAGTATGGGCAGGGGGCGAACAGATACG. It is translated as CASSMGRGRTDT. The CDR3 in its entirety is CASSMGRGRTDTQYF.

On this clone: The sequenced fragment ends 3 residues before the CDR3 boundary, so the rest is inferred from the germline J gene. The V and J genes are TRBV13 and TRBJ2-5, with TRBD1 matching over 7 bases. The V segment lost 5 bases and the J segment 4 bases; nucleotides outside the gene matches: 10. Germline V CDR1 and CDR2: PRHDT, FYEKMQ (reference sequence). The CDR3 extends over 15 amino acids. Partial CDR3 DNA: TGTGCCAGCAGCCTCCACCTAAACAGGGGAGAGACC. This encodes CASSLHLNRGET. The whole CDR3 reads CASSLHLNRGETQYF.

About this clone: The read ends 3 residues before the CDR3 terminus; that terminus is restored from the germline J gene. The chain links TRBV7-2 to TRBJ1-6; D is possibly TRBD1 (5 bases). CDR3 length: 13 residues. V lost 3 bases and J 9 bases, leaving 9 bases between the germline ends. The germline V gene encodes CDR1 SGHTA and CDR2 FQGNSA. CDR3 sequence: CASSFQGGSPLHF. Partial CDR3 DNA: TGTGCCAGCAGCTTTCAGGGCGGTTCACCC. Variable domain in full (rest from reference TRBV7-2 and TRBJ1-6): GAGVSQSPSNKVTEKGKDVELRCDPISGHTALYWYRQSLGQGLEFLIYFQGNSAPDKSGLPSDRFSAERTGGSVSTLTIQRTQQEDSAVYLCASSFQGGSPLHFGNGTRLTVT.

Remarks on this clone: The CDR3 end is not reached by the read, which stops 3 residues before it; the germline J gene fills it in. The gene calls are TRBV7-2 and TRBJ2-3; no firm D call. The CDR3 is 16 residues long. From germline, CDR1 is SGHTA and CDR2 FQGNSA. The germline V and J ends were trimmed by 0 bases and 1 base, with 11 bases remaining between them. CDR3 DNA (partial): TGTGCCAGCAGCTTAGCGTTCAAGGGTGGCACAGATACG. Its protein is CASSLAFKGGTDT. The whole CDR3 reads CASSLAFKGGTDTQYF.

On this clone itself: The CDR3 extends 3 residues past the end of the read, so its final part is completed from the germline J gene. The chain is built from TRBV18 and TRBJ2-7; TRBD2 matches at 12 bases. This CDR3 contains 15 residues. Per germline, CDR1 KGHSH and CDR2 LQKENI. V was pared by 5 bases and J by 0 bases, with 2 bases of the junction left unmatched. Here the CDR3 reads CASSMGLAGSYEQYF. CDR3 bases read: TGTGCCAGCTCAATGGGACTAGCGGGCTCCTACGAG.

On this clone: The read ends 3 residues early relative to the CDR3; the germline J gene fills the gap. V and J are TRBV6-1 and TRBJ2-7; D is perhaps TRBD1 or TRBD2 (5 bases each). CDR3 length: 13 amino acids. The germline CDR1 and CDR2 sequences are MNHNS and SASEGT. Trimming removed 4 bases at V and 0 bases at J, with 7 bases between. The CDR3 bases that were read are TGTGCCAGCAGTGGAGGGGACTCCTACGAG. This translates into CASSGGDSYE. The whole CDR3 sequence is CASSGGDSYEQYF.

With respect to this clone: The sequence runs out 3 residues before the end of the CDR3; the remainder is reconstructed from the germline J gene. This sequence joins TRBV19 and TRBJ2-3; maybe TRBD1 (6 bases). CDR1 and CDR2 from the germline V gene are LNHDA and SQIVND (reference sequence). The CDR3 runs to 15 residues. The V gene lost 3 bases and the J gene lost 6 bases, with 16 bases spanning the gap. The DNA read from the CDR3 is TGTGCCAGTAGTATTGATCCAGGGGTCCCCGATACG. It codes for CASSIDPGVPDT. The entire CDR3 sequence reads CASSIDPGVPDTQYF.

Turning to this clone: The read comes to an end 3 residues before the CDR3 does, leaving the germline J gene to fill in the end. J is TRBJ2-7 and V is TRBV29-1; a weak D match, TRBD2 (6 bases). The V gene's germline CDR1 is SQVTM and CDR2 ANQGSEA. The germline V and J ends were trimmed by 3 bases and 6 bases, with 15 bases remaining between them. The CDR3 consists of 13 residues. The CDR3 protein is CSVDMGGVGEQYF. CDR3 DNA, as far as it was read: TGCAGCGTTGACATGGGGGGAGTGGGCGAG.

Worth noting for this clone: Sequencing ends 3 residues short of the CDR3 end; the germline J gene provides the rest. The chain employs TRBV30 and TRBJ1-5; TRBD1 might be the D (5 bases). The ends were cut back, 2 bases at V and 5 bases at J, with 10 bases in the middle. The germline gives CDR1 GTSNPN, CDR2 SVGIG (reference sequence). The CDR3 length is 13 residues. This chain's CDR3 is CAWSFGAYQPQHF. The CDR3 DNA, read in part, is TGTGCCTGGAGTTTTGGGGCGTATCAGCCC.

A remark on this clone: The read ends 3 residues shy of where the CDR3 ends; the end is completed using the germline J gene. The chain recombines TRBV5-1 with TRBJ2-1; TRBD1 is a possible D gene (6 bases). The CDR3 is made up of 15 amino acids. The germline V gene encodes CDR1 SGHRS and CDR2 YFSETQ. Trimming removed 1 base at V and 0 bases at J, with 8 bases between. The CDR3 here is CASSLTGSSYNEQFF. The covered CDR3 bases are TGCGCCAGCAGCTTGACAGGGAGCTCCTACAATGAG.

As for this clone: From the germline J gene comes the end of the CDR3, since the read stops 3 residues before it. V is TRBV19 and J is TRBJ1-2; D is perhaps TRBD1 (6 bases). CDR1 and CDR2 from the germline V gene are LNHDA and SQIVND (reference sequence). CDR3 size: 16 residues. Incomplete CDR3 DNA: TGTGCCAGTAGTGCCTGGACAGCTTCTAGCACAGATACC. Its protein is CASSAWTASSTDT. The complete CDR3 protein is CASSAWTASSTDTYTF.

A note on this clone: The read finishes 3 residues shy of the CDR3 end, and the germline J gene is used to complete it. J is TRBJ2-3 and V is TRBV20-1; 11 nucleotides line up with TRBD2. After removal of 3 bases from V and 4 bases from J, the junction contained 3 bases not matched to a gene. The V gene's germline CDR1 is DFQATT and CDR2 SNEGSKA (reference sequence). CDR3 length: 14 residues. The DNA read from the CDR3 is TGCAGTGCTAGTAGCGGGAGGGCCGCAGATACG. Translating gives CSASSGRAADT. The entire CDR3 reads CSASSGRAADTQYF.